This entry concerns a single T cell receptor beta chain. A read error may produce the germline difference seen at one junction end. This entry belongs to a study of blood T cell repertoires in COVID-19. Sequencing used immunoSEQ multiplex PCR; TCRdb keeps in-frame clones, though not all of them. The sample gives 150,000 or so clones, 87% of which show up once; about 6% is in the top ten. Germline assignment: CDR1 SEHNR and CDR2 FQNEAQ (reference sequence). The CDR3 sequence is 14 residues long. J is TRBJ2-5 and V is TRBV7-9, with 7 bases matching TRBD2. The specimen sequenced was peripheral blood. This TCR came from a man older than 75 with acute or convalescent COVID-19. As DNA, the CDR3 is TGTGCCAGCAGCCTAGCGGCAATTGGAGAGACCCAGTACTTC. Translating gives CASSLAAIGETQYF.